This T cell receptor (beta chain) was sequenced during a study of blood T cells in healthy people across ages. Background on the study: Roughly one uniquely barcoded beta molecule per two T cells was captured.

This CDR3 contains 11 residues. In germline, CDR1 is MNHEY, CDR2 SVGEGT. The V end was cut by 3 bases, the J end by 5 bases, with 5 bases between. The second PCR ran roughly 6 to 11 cycles with a sample-barcoded 5' primer and J-beta primers. MiXCR was run by TCRdb on the 5' RACE reads, yielding one entry per CDR3 protein. In the table there are about 380,000 distinct CDR3 sequences, approximately 47% of which are singletons. Each donor had around 11 milliliters of peripheral blood drawn. The sequenced sample consisted of blood. The chain combines TRBV6-2 or TRBV6-3 with TRBJ2-7; D unclear. The source of this sequence is a man between 60 and 75 years old in good health. The CDR3 DNA reads as TGTGCCAGCAGTTATTTCGACGAGCAGTACTTC. This translates into CASSYFDEQYF.